Below, 28 T cell receptor beta chains from the same sample are listed, as sequenced in a study of cytomegalovirus exposure and HLA in healthy donors. A multiplex PCR was run with 60 Vbeta primers and 13 Jbeta primers. Clones were read by immunoSEQ multiplex PCR, and TCRdb kept only the in-frame ones, dropping some. Reported are around 25,000 clones; the ten largest clones contain approximately 18%. The sequenced material came from PBMCs. The receptor set was obtained from a male donor in good health and CMV-seropositive.

The chain carries TRBV15 and TRBJ1-5; perhaps TRBD1 as D (5 bases). CDR1 and CDR2 (germline): LNHNV, YYDKDF (reference sequence). Trimming shortened V by 3 bases and J by 4 bases, and 13 bases separated the two germline ends. The CDR3 has 15 residues. The CDR3 here is CATSSLDSVNQPQHF. Written as DNA, the CDR3 is TGTGCCACCAGCAGCCTCGACAGCGTTAATCAGCCCCAGCATTTT.

The chain is built from TRBV6-6 and TRBJ2-7, with 10 bases that match TRBD1. The CDR3 length is 15 residues. V trimming: 5 bases; J trimming: 3 bases; junction bases outside the gene matches: 7. Germline V lookup: CDR1 MNHNY, CDR2 SVGAGI (reference sequence). CDR3 coding DNA: TGTGCCAGCAGTAGGGGCGGGACAGGGGACTACGAGCAGTACTTC. This gives the protein CASSRGGTGDYEQYF.

This chain joins TRBV4-2 and TRBJ2-7, with a weak D call TRBD2 (5 bases). Trimming cost V 0 bases and J 0 bases, with 9 bases left between them. CDR3 size: 15 residues. CDR1 and CDR2 (germline): LGHNA, YNFKEQ. CDR3: CASSQETGSSYEQYF. In nucleotides, the CDR3 is TGTGCCAGCAGCCAAGAGACGGGGAGCTCCTACGAGCAGTACTTC.

This sequence joins TRBV4-1 and TRBJ2-7; 8 bases are shared with TRBD2. The CDR3 is 15 residues long. Germline assignment: CDR1 MGHRA and CDR2 YSYEKL. With 6 bases clipped from V and 5 bases from J, the junction kept 12 bases outside the gene matches. The CDR3 loop is CASRQSGGPENEQYF. Here the CDR3 DNA reads TGCGCCAGCAGACAAAGCGGGGGCCCTGAGAACGAGCAGTACTTC.

J is TRBJ2-7 and V is TRBV5-4; 8 bases are shared with TRBD2. Germline V gene data show CDR1 as SGHNT and CDR2 as YYREEE (reference sequence). V was clipped by 4 bases and J by 2 bases; unmatched bases: 11. The CDR3 is made up of 16 amino acids. CDR3 in amino acids: CASSPGGRGTAYEQYF. In nucleotides, the CDR3 is TGTGCCAGCAGCCCGGGGGGGCGCGGAACCGCCTACGAGCAGTACTTC.

The chain has TRBV18 and TRBJ1-1; D gene uncertain. V lost 6 bases and J lost 7, with 12 bases in between. This CDR3 is 12 amino acids long. From germline, CDR1 is KGHSH and CDR2 LQKENI. CDR3 in DNA: TGTGCCAGCTCGAGACTATTTGATGAAGCTTTCTTT. It translates to CASSRLFDEAFF.

This chain links TRBV6-6 with TRBJ1-1; 7 nucleotides match TRBD1. With V trimmed by 6 bases and J by 5 bases, 9 bases remained unmatched. CDR1 and CDR2 from the germline V gene are MNHNY and SVGAGI (reference sequence). The CDR3 extends over 14 amino acids. The DNA for the CDR3 is TGTGCCAGCAGGCCTACTCGACAGGGAACTGAAGCTTTCTTT. Protein: CASRPTRQGTEAFF.

The J gene is TRBJ1-1, the V gene TRBV11-1, with a weak D call TRBD1 (5 bases). Trimming cost V 6 bases and J 5 bases, with 19 bases left between them. Germline CDR1 SGHAT, CDR2 FQDESV (reference sequence). The CDR3 totals 15 residues. CDR3 DNA sequence: TGTGCCAGCAGGAAGGCGGGGCCACGTCGGACTGAAGCTTTCTTT. Amino acids: CASRKAGPRRTEAFF. Based on the CDR3 plus reference TRBV11-1 and TRBJ1-1, the full variable domain is EAEVAQSPRYKITEKSQAVAFWCDPISGHATLYWYRQILGQGPELLVQFQDESVVDDSQLPKDRFSAERLKGVDSTLKIQPAELGDSAMYLCASRKAGPRRTEAFFGQGTRLTVV.

The chain is built from TRBV27 and TRBJ1-6; TRBD1 might be the D (5 bases). Per the germline V gene, CDR1 is MNHEY and CDR2 is SMNVEV (reference sequence). With 5 bases removed from V and 13 bases from J, the gap between germline ends came to 12 bases. The CDR3 spans 12 residues. The chain's CDR3 is CASSARVAPLHF. Here the CDR3 DNA reads TGTGCCAGCAGTGCCAGGGTGGCGCCCCTCCACTTT.

The rearrangement joins TRBV7-2 to TRBJ2-1, with D tentatively TRBD2 (5 bases). CDR1 SGHTA and CDR2 FQGNSA come from the germline V gene. V gave up 5 bases and J gave up 10 bases, with 12 bases separating them. CDR3 length: 12 residues. CDR3 region: CASSPRTGEQFF. The CDR3 coding sequence is TGTGCCAGCAGCCCCCGGACTGGCGAGCAGTTCTTC.

The chain links TRBV30 to TRBJ2-7; D call uncertain. The V end was cut by 0 bases, the J end by 7 bases, with 13 bases between. CDR1 and CDR2 (germline): GTSNPN, SVGIG (reference sequence). This CDR3 has 13 amino acids. The CDR3 reads CAWSVVEDGEQYF. The CDR3 nucleotides are TGTGCCTGGAGTGTAGTTGAAGACGGGGAGCAGTACTTC.

The chain couples TRBV29-1 to TRBJ1-2; 8 bases align to TRBD1. Germline V gives CDR1 SQVTM, CDR2 ANQGSEA. This CDR3 is built from 14 residues. Losses at the gene ends were 7 bases for V and 2 bases for J; bases not matched to a gene: 9. The CDR3 DNA is TGCAGCGCCCAACGGCAGGGGGCGAACTATGGCTACACCTTC. Encoded protein: CSAQRQGANYGYTF. The full variable domain, completed using reference TRBV29-1 and TRBJ1-2, is SAVISQKPSRDICQRGTSLTIQCQVDSQVTMMFWYRQQPGQSLTLIATANQGSEATYESGFVIDKFPISRPNLTFSTLTVSNMSPEDSSIYLCSAQRQGANYGYTFGSGTRLTVV.

The V gene is TRBV7-9, the J gene TRBJ2-2, with TRBD1 as a possible D gene (6 bases). Germline V gene data show CDR1 as SEHNR and CDR2 as FQNEAQ (reference sequence). The ends were cut back, 4 bases at V and 5 bases at J, with 14 bases in the middle. The CDR3 length is 15 residues. DNA of the CDR3: TGTGCCAGCAGCTCAGTACAGGGAAAGACCGGGGAGCTGTTTTTT. Protein: CASSSVQGKTGELFF.

The gene calls are TRBV6-1 and TRBJ1-2; 11 nucleotides line up with TRBD1. The V gene end was trimmed by 4 bases and the J gene end by 4 bases; junction bases not matched to a gene: 5. The germline V gene encodes CDR1 MNHNS and CDR2 SASEGT. CDR3 size: 15 residues. CDR3 DNA: TGTGCCAGCAGTGCCCCCGGACAGGGGGCCTATGGCTACACCTTC. Its protein product is CASSAPGQGAYGYTF.

The chain couples TRBV5-1 to TRBJ1-4; D gene ambiguous. This CDR3 spans 15 amino acids. The ends were cut back, 4 bases at V and 3 bases at J, with 13 bases in the middle. Germline CDR1 SGHRS, CDR2 YFSETQ. The CDR3 is CASSREPEANEKLFF. Written as DNA, the CDR3 is TGCGCCAGCAGCCGGGAGCCGGAGGCTAATGAAAAACTGTTTTTT.

The chain joins TRBV29-1 to TRBJ1-3, with D tentatively TRBD1 (6 bases). This CDR3 region has 14 residues. Germline V gene lookup returns CDR1 SQVTM and CDR2 ANQGSEA. The V end was cut by 4 bases, the J end by 3 bases, with 13 bases between. The CDR3 sequence: CSVVESGDGNTIYF. As DNA, the CDR3 is TGCAGCGTTGTGGAGTCAGGGGATGGAAACACCATATATTTT.

The chain carries TRBV28 and TRBJ1-6, with 8 nucleotides matching TRBD1. The V segment lost 4 bases and the J segment 12 bases; nucleotides outside the gene matches: 8. The CDR3 length is 14 residues. Germline lookup yields CDR1 MDHEN and CDR2 SYDVKM. This chain's CDR3 is CASSSGQGFRPLHF. The CDR3 DNA reads as TGTGCCAGCAGTTCCGGACAGGGATTTCGACCCCTCCACTTT.

The gene calls are TRBV7-2 and TRBJ2-7, with D possibly being TRBD2 (6 bases). From germline, CDR1 is SGHTA and CDR2 FQGNSA. The CDR3 is 13 residues long. V lost 5 bases and J lost 3, with 11 bases in between. DNA of the CDR3: TGTGCCAGCAGCCACGCCGGGGGCTACGAGCAGTACTTC. Translating gives CASSHAGGYEQYF.

The V and J genes are TRBV9 and TRBJ2-7; TRBD1 matches at 9 bases. The CDR3 consists of 15 residues. Germline loops: CDR1 SGDLS, CDR2 YYNGEE. The V gene end was trimmed by 0 bases and the J gene end by 5 bases; junction bases not matched to a gene: 6. CDR3: CASSVDGTGFDEQYF. The CDR3 DNA follows: TGTGCCAGCAGCGTAGATGGGACAGGGTTTGACGAGCAGTACTTC.

The chain joins TRBV19 to TRBJ1-1, with D perhaps matching TRBD1 (6 bases). Germline V gene sequence: CDR1 LNHDA, CDR2 SQIVND (reference sequence). V was shortened by 8 bases and J by 5 bases, with 15 bases between the two germline ends. The CDR3 consists of 13 residues. CDR3 in DNA: TGTGCCAGTGGGGGCCGCGGGGGGACTGAAGCTTTCTTT. This translates into CASGGRGGTEAFF.

The rearrangement uses TRBV18 and TRBJ2-2; 7 nucleotides align to TRBD1. The CDR3 sequence is 16 residues long. Per germline, CDR1 KGHSH and CDR2 LQKENI. V shed 4 bases and J 0 bases; nucleotides not matched to a gene: 5. CDR3: CASSHDRVTNTGELFF. The CDR3 DNA reads as TGTGCCAGCTCACACGACAGGGTTACGAACACCGGGGAGCTGTTTTTT.

In nucleotides, the CDR3 is TGTGCCAGCAGGAAGGAGCAGAACACTGAAGCTTTCTTT. Protein product: CASRKEQNTEAFF. V is TRBV2 and J is TRBJ1-1; D remains ambiguous. Trimming stripped 6 bases from V and 1 base from J, with 9 bases between. CDR3 length: 13 residues. The V gene's germline CDR1 is SNHLY and CDR2 FYNNEI.

The chain recombines TRBV5-5 with TRBJ1-5; TRBD1 matches at 7 bases. Germline V gene lookup returns CDR1 SGHKS and CDR2 YYEKEE (reference sequence). The CDR3 length is 15 residues. Trimming cost V 2 bases and J 1 base; bases outside gene matches: 3. Here the CDR3 DNA reads TGTGCCAGCAGCTTAACAGGGGTCAGCAATCAGCCCCAGCATTTT. This translates into CASSLTGVSNQPQHF.

V gene TRBV6-1 combines with J gene TRBJ1-2, with a tentative D call TRBD1 (5 bases). V dropped 6 bases and J dropped 2 bases, with 13 bases sitting between them. Per germline, CDR1 MNHNS and CDR2 SASEGT. CDR3 length: 14 amino acids. DNA of the CDR3: TGTGCCAGCAGGACGGGGGTCCTAAACTATGGCTACACCTTC. It translates to CASRTGVLNYGYTF.

V and J are TRBV4-1 and TRBJ1-1, with D possibly being TRBD1 (5 bases). The CDR3 length is 15 residues. V dropped 4 bases and J dropped 1 base, with 13 bases sitting between them. Germline values: CDR1 MGHRA, CDR2 YSYEKL. CDR3 protein: CASSRGGTSNTEAFF. As DNA, the CDR3 is TGCGCCAGCAGCCGGGGAGGGACGTCGAACACTGAAGCTTTCTTT.

The chain employs TRBV6-6 and TRBJ2-7; D possibly corresponds to TRBD1 (6 bases). V was pared by 11 bases and J by 7 bases, with 21 bases between. CDR1 is MNHNY and CDR2 is SVGAGI in the germline V gene (reference sequence). This CDR3 region has 13 residues. CDR3 amino acids: CACQGQSGWEQYF. The DNA for the CDR3 is TGTGCCTGTCAGGGGCAGTCTGGTTGGGAGCAGTACTTC.

This chain joins TRBV4-3 and TRBJ1-4, with D possibly matching TRBD1 (6 bases). CDR1 LGHNA and CDR2 YSLEER come from the germline V gene. The CDR3 spans 14 residues. Trimming left V 1 base short and J 8 bases short, with 11 bases between. The CDR3 nucleotides read TGCGCCAGCAGCCAAGGACAGGCCACCGAAAAACTGTTTTTT. Its translation: CASSQGQATEKLFF.

This sequence joins TRBV11-2 and TRBJ1-1; 7 nucleotides match TRBD1. Trimming took 5 bases from V and 8 from J; bases not matched to a gene: 17. CDR1 is SGHAT, CDR2 FQNNGV, per germline. The CDR3 consists of 16 residues. CDR3 in amino acids: CASSPETGQPFSEAFF. Here the CDR3 DNA reads TGTGCCAGCAGCCCCGAGACAGGGCAGCCATTCAGCGAAGCTTTCTTT.